This passage covers 32 T cell receptor beta chains from one sample sequenced in a study of blood T cells in healthy people across ages. Sample-barcoded 5' priming and a J-beta primer mix drove a second PCR of 7 to 11 cycles. MiXCR, run by TCRdb on the 5' RACE reads, gives a single entry per CDR3 protein. The data show 550,000 to 750,000 distinct CDR3 sequences, more than 20% seen once. Specimen: blood. The receptor source for this set is a man aged 65 to 79 in good health.

The chain is built from TRBV9 and TRBJ1-4; perhaps TRBD1 as D (6 bases). CDR3 length equals 13 residues. CDR1 is SGDLS and CDR2 is YYNGEE in the germline V gene. The V gene lost 7 bases and the J gene lost 0 bases, with 7 bases spanning the gap. The CDR3 here is CASGTTTNEKLFF. The CDR3 bases are TGTGCCAGCGGGACAACAACTAATGAAAAACTGTTTTTT.

V is TRBV10-3 and J is TRBJ2-3; 10 positions match TRBD2. This CDR3 has 15 amino acids. V shed 3 bases and J 2 bases; nucleotides not matched to a gene: 2. Per germline, CDR1 ENHRY and CDR2 SYGVKD. CDR3 DNA sequence: TGTGCCATCAGTGAAAGCGGGGGGGTCACAGATACGCAGTATTTT. As protein: CAISESGGVTDTQYF.

The DNA of the CDR3 is TGTGCCAGCAGTAACGAAGAGACCCAGTACTTC. This sequence encodes CASSNEETQYF. The chain links TRBV6-5 to TRBJ2-5; D gene ambiguous. The germline V gene has CDR1 MNHEY and CDR2 SVGAGI. Trimming pared 5 bases from V and 3 bases from J, leaving 4 bases between. The CDR3 spans 11 residues.

This clonotype has only a few counts. The chain combines TRBV7-9 with TRBJ2-1; possibly TRBD1 for D (6 bases). Trimming removed 3 bases at V and 10 bases at J, with 13 bases between. The CDR3 totals 13 residues. Germline loops: CDR1 SEHNR, CDR2 FQNEAQ (reference sequence). Written as DNA, the CDR3 is TGTGCCAGCAGCTTGAGCAGGGGCCAGGAGCAGTTCTTC. Its translation is CASSLSRGQEQFF.

This clonotype has more than one count but fewer than ten. This chain uses TRBV4-3 with TRBJ2-7; D remains unclear. The V gene lost 0 bases and the J gene lost 0 bases, with 12 bases spanning the gap. CDR3 size: 16 residues. Germline V gene lookup returns CDR1 LGHNA and CDR2 YSLEER. CDR3 bases: TGCGCCAGCAGCCAAGATAACGGTATTGGCTCCTACGAGCAGTACTTC. Encoded protein: CASSQDNGIGSYEQYF.

This clonotype has only a few counts. J is TRBJ2-5 and V is TRBV7-3; D is tentatively TRBD1 or TRBD2 (5 bases each). The J call may be in error: the DNA end matches TRBJ2-1 better. The germline CDR1 and CDR2 sequences are SGHTA and FQGTGA. The CDR3 loop spans 14 amino acids. The CDR3 protein is CASSLGVRAGEQFF. The CDR3 DNA reads TGTGCCAGCAGCTTAGGGGTCAGGGCGGGTGAGCAGTTCTTC.

As regards this clonotype: The junction and the germline gene differ at one end; a read error may be behind it. This chain links TRBV5-1 with TRBJ2-3; D is undetermined. The length of the CDR3 is 15 residues. Looked up from germline, CDR1 is SGHRS and CDR2 is YFSETQ. CDR3 in amino acids: CASSGQSTITDMQYF. CDR3 nucleotide sequence: TGCGCCAGCAGCGGTCAGTCCACGATCACAGATATGCAGTATTTT.

The table lists this clonotype with a few counts. The rearrangement links TRBV12-3 or TRBV12-4 to TRBJ2-5; 10 bases fit TRBD1. Judging by the DNA end, TRBJ2-7 fits better; the J call may be wrong. This CDR3 is built from 14 residues. Here the CDR3 reads CASNPTGGGYEQYF. For the CDR3, the DNA is TGTGCCAGCAATCCGACAGGGGGCGGCTACGAGCAGTACTTC.

This clonotype showed up just a few times. CDR3 loop: CSTRVSGSSYEQYF. CDR3 coding DNA: TGCAGCACACGGGTGAGCGGGAGCTCCTACGAGCAGTACTTC. The V gene is TRBV29-1, the J gene TRBJ2-7; TRBD2 matches at 8 bases. The CDR3 contains 14 residues. J lost 0 bases, V lost 8 bases, and 9 bases had no gene match. Germline V CDR1 and CDR2: SQVTM, ANQGSEA.

This clonotype was detected many times. This chain links TRBV6-1 with TRBJ2-7, with a weak D call TRBD2 (5 bases). The ends were cut back, 1 base at V and 0 bases at J, with 16 bases in the middle. Germline lookup yields CDR1 MNHNS and CDR2 SASEGT. This CDR3 is built from 17 residues. CDR3 region: CASSEEGRGFGSYEQYF. The CDR3, as DNA: TGTGCCAGCAGTGAAGAGGGTCGAGGGTTTGGCTCCTACGAGCAGTACTTC.

The sample holds one count of this clonotype. The chain joins TRBV20-1 to TRBJ1-4; D gene uncertain. There are 13 residues in the CDR3. The germline V gene encodes CDR1 DFQATT and CDR2 SNEGSKA (reference sequence). The V and J ends lost 7 bases and 3 bases respectively, with 12 bases between them. CDR3 DNA: TGCAGTGTTTCGACGGGAGCTAATGAAAAACTGTTTTTT. Translated, it gives CSVSTGANEKLFF.

The table lists this clonotype with a few counts. J is TRBJ1-6 and V is TRBV27, with TRBD1 matching 7 bases. Trimming removed 5 bases from V and 8 bases from J; junction bases left unmatched: 3. This CDR3 is built from 13 residues. Germline CDR1 MNHEY, CDR2 SMNVEV (reference sequence). The CDR3 bases are TGTGCCAGCAGTACAACAGGGGATTCACCCCTCCACTTT. The encoded protein is CASSTTGDSPLHF.

The rearrangement links TRBV7-2 to TRBJ2-3; 8 bases are a match to TRBD2. The CDR3 length is 15 residues. V trimming: 1 base; J trimming: 7 bases; junction bases outside the gene matches: 7. The germline CDR1 and CDR2 sequences are SGHTA and FQGNSA. CDR3 sequence: CASSLEGTRLYTQYF. The CDR3 DNA sequence: TGTGCCAGCAGCTTAGAAGGGACTAGGCTTTATACGCAGTATTTT.

V usage is TRBV20-1 and J usage is TRBJ2-1, with 11 bases that match TRBD1. The CDR3 has 16 amino acids. The germline V gene has CDR1 DFQATT and CDR2 SNEGSKA (reference sequence). V lost 6 bases, J lost 1 base, and 8 bases stayed unmatched. CDR3 loop: CSADPGQGESYNEQFF. For the CDR3, the DNA is TGCAGTGCAGACCCGGGACAGGGGGAGTCCTACAATGAGCAGTTCTTC.

This clonotype turned up a few times. This rearrangement joins TRBV20-1 to TRBJ2-5; D may be TRBD2 (6 bases). This CDR3 is built from 13 residues. Between the trimmed V and J ends, which lost 4 bases and 3 bases, there was a span of 12 bases. Germline CDR1 DFQATT, CDR2 SNEGSKA (reference sequence). In DNA, the CDR3 is TGCAGTGCTACCCGGGACTTCGAAGAGACCCAGTACTTC. It yields the protein CSATRDFEETQYF.

This chain uses TRBV7-9 with TRBJ2-7; 8 positions match TRBD1. Germline values: CDR1 SEHNR, CDR2 FQNEAQ (reference sequence). The CDR3 spans 15 residues. V was clipped by 6 bases and J by 3 bases; unmatched bases: 10. CDR3 sequence reads: CASRYGQGLFYEQYF. CDR3 coding DNA: TGTGCCAGCAGATACGGACAGGGTTTATTCTACGAGCAGTACTTC.

The J gene is TRBJ2-1, the V gene TRBV20-1; unclear D gene. Germline V gene data show CDR1 as DFQATT and CDR2 as SNEGSKA (reference sequence). The CDR3 consists of 14 residues. The V and J ends lost 1 base and 0 bases respectively, with 7 bases between them. CDR3 sequence (DNA): TGCAGTGCTAGAGGGCGGATCTCCTACAATGAGCAGTTCTTC. It yields the protein CSARGRISYNEQFF.

In regard to this clonotype: The junction and the germline gene differ at one end; a read error may be behind it. The chain has TRBV4-1 and TRBJ2-7; the D is unclear. The CDR3 covers 11 residues. Germline CDR1 is MGHRA and CDR2 is YSYEKL. CDR3 sequence (DNA): TGCGCCGGCAGATCAGAGAACGAGCAGTACTTC. Its protein product is CAGRSENEQYF.

This clonotype appeared a few times. The rearrangement uses TRBV28 and TRBJ2-3, with 9 bases identical to TRBD1. The CDR3 runs 15 residues. The J segment lost 3 bases and the V segment lost 8 bases, leaving 9 bases of the junction unmatched. The germline CDR1 and CDR2 sequences are MDHEN and SYDVKM. The CDR3, as DNA: TGTGCCAGCCCCCCCCGGGACAGGGTGACAGATACGCAGTATTTT. Translation: CASPPRDRVTDTQYF. The variable domain in full, with the rest retrieved from reference TRBV28 and TRBJ2-3, is DVKVTQSSRYLVKRTGEKVFLECVQDMDHENMFWYRQDPGLGLRLIYFSYDVKMKEKGDIPEGYSVSREKKERFSLILESASTNQTSMYLCASPPRDRVTDTQYFGPGTRLTVL.

V is TRBV6-2 or TRBV6-3 and J is TRBJ2-1; no reliable D call. The DNA end lines up better with TRBJ2-7; the J call may be wrong. The CDR3 length is 12 residues. CDR1 MNHEY and CDR2 SVGEGT come from the germline V gene. DNA of the CDR3: TGTGCCAGCAGTTACCTAGGCCACGAGCAGTACTTC. It translates to CASSYLGHEQYF.

This clonotype was observed at least ten times. The V and J genes are TRBV20-1 and TRBJ2-5; D gene uncertain. The V end lost 6 bases, the J end lost 0 bases, and 5 bases lay between the germline ends. The germline gives CDR1 DFQATT, CDR2 SNEGSKA (reference sequence). The CDR3 contains 11 residues. The CDR3 DNA reads as TGCAGTGCCGAACACCAAGAGACCCAGTACTTC. Translation gives CSAEHQETQYF.

This clonotype was seen only a few times. This rearrangement joins TRBV20-1 to TRBJ2-4, with 11 nucleotides matching TRBD2. This CDR3 comprises 17 residues. With V trimmed by 5 bases and J by 0 bases, 9 bases remained unmatched. Germline V lookup: CDR1 DFQATT, CDR2 SNEGSKA (reference sequence). Written as DNA, the CDR3 is TGCAGTGCTCCTCTAGCGGGAGGATTTAAAGCCAAAAACATTCAGTACTTC. Protein sequence: CSAPLAGGFKAKNIQYF.

To note about this clonotype: Germline and junction disagree at one end, which may indicate a read error. This sequence joins TRBV20-1 and TRBJ2-5; D is undetermined. Judging by the DNA end, TRBJ2-1 fits better; the J call may be wrong. The germline V gene has CDR1 DFQATT and CDR2 SNEGSKA (reference sequence). The CDR3 length is 13 residues. For the CDR3, the DNA is TGCAGTGCTATCTCGGCCTCCTTCAATGAGCAGTTCTTC. This translates into CSAISASFNEQFF.

This chain links TRBV7-3 with TRBJ2-5, with 14 nucleotides matching TRBD2. The J call could be wrong; TRBJ2-1 is a better fit for the DNA end. The CDR3 totals 16 residues. Germline values: CDR1 SGHTA, CDR2 FQGTGA. CDR3: CASSSGLAGDADEQFF. The CDR3 DNA reads TGTGCCAGCAGCTCGGGACTAGCGGGAGATGCGGATGAGCAGTTCTTC.

The V call is TRBV12-3 or TRBV12-4, the J call TRBJ2-7; 7 bases are shared with TRBD2. The junction had 8 bases not matched to a gene; V was cut back by 3 bases and J by 3 bases. The CDR3 extends over 15 amino acids. The CDR3 DNA reads TGTGCCAGCAGTTTGCGGGGTGGGGGGGACTACGAGCAGTACTTC. It yields the protein CASSLRGGGDYEQYF.

V gene TRBV5-1 combines with J gene TRBJ1-2, with TRBD1 identical over 7 bases. In germline, CDR1 is SGHRS, CDR2 YFSETQ. This CDR3 has 14 amino acids. V lost 0 bases, J lost 8 bases, and 7 bases stayed unmatched. The DNA of the CDR3 is TGCGCCAGCAGCTTGGACCTACAGGGGATCGGCTACACCTTC. This translates into CASSLDLQGIGYTF.

This clonotype showed up just a few times. The chain is built from TRBV7-2 and TRBJ1-2, with D uncertain. This CDR3 has 16 residues. Germline V gives CDR1 SGHTA, CDR2 FQGNSA. V was cut by 5 bases and J by 10 bases, with 26 bases left in between. CDR3 bases: TGTGCCAGCAGCCAACCGTCGAGACGGTTACTATCTGACTACACCTTC. Translation: CASSQPSRRLLSDYTF.

There are a few counts of this clonotype. The V call is TRBV20-1, the J call TRBJ2-7; 8 positions agree with TRBD1. The CDR3 totals 15 residues. V was pared by 0 bases and J by 5 bases, with 9 bases of the junction left unmatched. Germline CDR1 DFQATT, CDR2 SNEGSKA (reference sequence). The CDR3 DNA reads TGCAGTGCTAGAGATGAGACAGGGGATAAGCACGAGCAGTACTTC. This gives the protein CSARDETGDKHEQYF.

The rearrangement uses TRBV29-1 and TRBJ2-7; D unclear. The CDR3 extends over 11 amino acids. CDR1 and CDR2 from the germline V gene are SQVTM and ANQGSEA. Trimming left V 1 base short and J 8 bases short, with 9 bases between. The CDR3 loop is CSVEVSAKQYF. The CDR3 coding sequence is TGCAGCGTTGAAGTGTCAGCAAAGCAGTACTTC.

This chain links TRBV6-1 with TRBJ2-5; 9 bases match TRBD2. Germline-derived CDR1 and CDR2 are MNHNS and SASEGT. CDR3 length equals 16 residues. Trimming at V came to 2 bases and at J to 5 bases, leaving 9 bases not matched to a gene. This CDR3 reads CASSEMGGGRGETQYF. CDR3 DNA sequence: TGTGCCAGCAGTGAAATGGGAGGCGGGAGGGGGGAGACCCAGTACTTC.

This clonotype was observed many times. The chain links TRBV7-9 to TRBJ1-5; the D is unclear. V lost 9 bases to trimming and J lost 0 bases, with 6 bases between them. CDR1 and CDR2 from the germline V gene are SEHNR and FQNEAQ (reference sequence). The CDR3 contains 12 residues. The CDR3, as DNA: TGTGCCAGTAGTTTTAGCAATCAGCCCCAGCATTTT. This encodes CASSFSNQPQHF.

The sample holds many counts of this clonotype. The chain links TRBV29-1 to TRBJ2-7, with 9 positions matching TRBD2. Trimming cost V 7 bases and J 3 bases; bases outside gene matches: 7. Germline values: CDR1 SQVTM, CDR2 ANQGSEA. The length of the CDR3 is 13 residues. DNA for the CDR3: TGCAGCGCATCGGGTAGCGGGAGCTACGAGCAGTACTTC. It is translated as CSASGSGSYEQYF.